The clone carrying this T cell receptor (beta chain) was seen ten or more times. This entry belongs to a study of blood T cell repertoires in COVID-19. The wider study: Collection of acute and convalescent COVID-19 samples took place in the United States, Italy and Spain.

Sequencing was performed with immunoSEQ multiplex PCR; in TCRdb, only in-frame clones are kept and a portion is missing. The data show 380,000 or so clones, approximately 86% seen once. CDR1 SGHNT and CDR2 YYREEE come from the germline V gene (reference sequence). V lost 5 bases and J lost 7; bases outside the gene matches: 7. The CDR3 covers 14 residues. What was sequenced was peripheral blood. This receptor was taken from a woman aged 60-75 years with COVID-19, enrolled during active disease. The chain links TRBV5-4 to TRBJ1-4; 8 nucleotides match TRBD1. This chain's CDR3 is CASSQDRGSEKLFF. The CDR3 nucleotides are TGTGCCAGCAGTCAAGACAGGGGTAGTGAAAAACTGTTTTTT.